Below are 3 T cell receptor beta chains sequenced from a single sample in a study of blood T cell repertoires in COVID-19. Clones were sequenced by immunoSEQ multiplex PCR, and TCRdb holds only the in-frame ones, with some missing. This sample has fewer than 300,000 clones, with approximately 92% found just once. Sequencing used PBMCs or T cells enriched from blood (not recorded which). The receptors derive from a woman in her twenties or thirties who had recovered from COVID-19.

This clone was seen a single time. The V call is TRBV19, the J call TRBJ2-1; 7 bases align to TRBD2. With 5 bases clipped from V and 4 bases from J, the junction kept 8 bases outside the gene matches. Germline V gives CDR1 LNHDA, CDR2 SQIVND (reference sequence). The CDR3 sequence is 15 residues long. The CDR3 sequence is CASSPSSGPYNEQFF. In nucleotides, the CDR3 is TGTGCCAGTAGTCCCTCTAGCGGCCCTTACAATGAGCAGTTCTTC.

The chain employs TRBV5-1 and TRBJ2-1, with D possibly matching TRBD2 (5 bases). This CDR3 has 14 amino acids. V dropped 5 bases and J dropped 2 bases, with 11 bases sitting between them. CDR1 and CDR2 (germline): SGHRS, YFSETQ. CDR3 region: CASRVRGTYNEQFF. For the CDR3, the DNA is TGCGCCAGCAGGGTCCGGGGAACCTACAATGAGCAGTTCTTC. The full variable domain, in which reference TRBV5-1 and TRBJ2-1 provide the parts outside the CDR3, is KAGVTQTPRYLIKTRGQQVTLSCSPISGHRSVSWYQQTPGQGLQFLFEYFSETQRNKGNFPGRFSGRQFSNSRSEMNVSTLELGDSALYLCASRVRGTYNEQFFGPGTRLTVL.

This clone was counted a single time. The chain combines TRBV15 with TRBJ1-1; 9 bases agree with TRBD1. V lost 1 base to trimming and J lost 2 bases; unmatched junction nucleotides: 8. Germline assignment: CDR1 LNHNV and CDR2 YYDKDF (reference sequence). The CDR3 totals 17 residues. CDR3 protein: CATSRVPPGQGNTEAFF. For the CDR3, the DNA is TGTGCCACCAGCAGAGTGCCCCCGGGACAGGGAAACACTGAAGCTTTCTTT. Full variable domain (remainder filled in from reference TRBV15 and TRBJ1-1): DAMVIQNPRYQVTQFGKPVTLSCSQTLNHNVMYWYQQKSSQAPKLLFHYYDKDFNNEADTPDNFQSRRPNTSFCFLDIRSPGLGDTAMYLCATSRVPPGQGNTEAFFGQGTRLTVV.